The next 26 T cell receptor beta chains were all read from a single sample in a study of blood T cell repertoires in COVID-19. Using immunoSEQ multiplex PCR, the repertoire was profiled, and TCRdb retains in-frame clones only, with some absent. The sample holds about 250,000 clones, around 90% seen once. The sequencing input was peripheral blood. These receptors were taken from a man older than 75 with acute or convalescent COVID-19.

The V gene is TRBV6-1, the J gene TRBJ2-7; 9 bases map to TRBD1. The germline CDR1 and CDR2 sequences are MNHNS and SASEGT. The J segment lost 5 bases and the V segment lost 6 bases, leaving 14 bases of the junction unmatched. The CDR3 length is 16 residues. CDR3 protein: CASSERGDREYHEQYF. The DNA of the CDR3 is TGTGCCAGCAGCGAAAGGGGGGACAGGGAGTACCACGAGCAGTACTTC.

The chain employs TRBV7-9 and TRBJ2-7; 8 nucleotides align to TRBD2. Trimming at V came to 6 bases and at J to 0 bases, leaving 10 bases not matched to a gene. The germline CDR1 and CDR2 sequences are SEHNR and FQNEAQ (reference sequence). There are 16 residues in the CDR3. CDR3 nucleotides: TGTGCCAGCAGTTACCCCCGGGGGGGGAGCTCCTACGAGCAGTACTTC. Encoded protein: CASSYPRGGSSYEQYF.

V usage is TRBV7-9 and J usage is TRBJ1-5, with 8 bases matching TRBD1. The CDR3 is 15 amino acids. V lost 5 bases to trimming and J lost 9 bases; unmatched junction nucleotides: 12. Germline V gene lookup returns CDR1 SEHNR and CDR2 FQNEAQ (reference sequence). The CDR3 region has the DNA TGTGCCAGCAGCCTCGGACAGGGAAGGGAATCGCCCCAGCATTTT. It encodes CASSLGQGRESPQHF.

This clone came up once. This chain joins TRBV19 and TRBJ2-1; 8 positions match TRBD2. The trim removed 3 bases at V and 2 bases at J, leaving 6 bases unmatched. Germline assignment: CDR1 LNHDA and CDR2 SQIVND (reference sequence). The CDR3 runs to 16 residues. CDR3 DNA sequence: TGTGCCAGTAGTATTCCGGGAGGGCCCACCTACAATGAGCAGTTCTTC. Its protein is CASSIPGGPTYNEQFF.

The J gene is TRBJ2-3, the V gene TRBV14; no definite D call. Trimming pared 0 bases from V and 1 base from J, leaving 11 bases between. CDR3 size: 16 residues. Germline CDR1 reads SGHDN; CDR2 reads FVKESK. In DNA form, the CDR3 reads TGTGCCAGCAGCCAAGATATGCGTGGAGGCACAGATACGCAGTATTTT. Its translation: CASSQDMRGGTDTQYF.

Written as DNA, the CDR3 is TGTGCCAGCAGCCAAGACTGGCTAGCGGGGTACAATGAGCAGTTCTTC. It translates to CASSQDWLAGYNEQFF. The chain recombines TRBV14 with TRBJ2-1; 9 nucleotides agree with TRBD2. V gave up 0 bases and J gave up 4 bases; unmatched junction bases: 4. Germline V gene sequence: CDR1 SGHDN, CDR2 FVKESK. The CDR3 loop spans 16 amino acids. The variable domain in full, completed from reference TRBV14 and TRBJ2-1, reads EAGVTQFPSHSVIEKGQTVTLRCDPISGHDNLYWYRRVMGKEIKFLLHFVKESKQDESGMPNNRFLAERTGGTYSTLKVQPAELEDSGVYFCASSQDWLAGYNEQFFGPGTRLTVL.

The chain has TRBV28 and TRBJ2-6, with D maybe TRBD2 (5 bases). Germline V gene sequence: CDR1 MDHEN, CDR2 SYDVKM. Trimming removed 6 bases at V and 1 base at J, with 19 bases between. This CDR3 contains 18 residues. The CDR3: CASRKGRGRESGANVLTF. As DNA, the CDR3 is TGTGCCAGCAGGAAAGGGAGAGGTAGAGAATCTGGGGCCAACGTCCTGACTTTC.

The chain joins TRBV28 to TRBJ1-1; D gene unclear. Trimming took off 8 bases at V and 4 bases at J, with 14 bases between the two ends. This CDR3 has 13 residues. CDR1 is MDHEN, CDR2 SYDVKM, per germline. The CDR3, as DNA: TGTGCCAGCTCGCGACGGGGTCGCACTGAAGCTTTCTTT. Translating it yields CASSRRGRTEAFF.

This chain uses TRBV18 with TRBJ1-2; 10 bases fit TRBD1. Germline-derived CDR1 and CDR2 are KGHSH and LQKENI. Germline trimming cut 6 bases from V and 1 base from J; bases unmatched to any gene: 5. This CDR3 has 15 amino acids. The CDR3 nucleotides are TGTGCCAGCTCCCCCGGGACAGGGGATAACTATGGCTACACCTTC. It codes for CASSPGTGDNYGYTF.

The chain couples TRBV18 to TRBJ2-2; 8 nucleotides match TRBD2. The CDR3 runs to 15 residues. The ends lost 3 bases at V and 6 bases at J; junction bases unmatched: 6. Germline V gives CDR1 KGHSH, CDR2 LQKENI. CDR3 DNA sequence: TGTGCCAGCTCACCCTTCCGGGAGGGAGCCGGGGAGCTGTTTTTT. It specifies CASSPFREGAGELFF.

A word on this clone: A read error is likely, as this CDR3 ends without the conserved phenylalanine or tryptophan. The DNA is left out, because the CDR3 cannot be placed on it with certainty; the CDR3 is given as TCRdb lists it. The V call is TRBV21-1, the J call TRBJ1-1. TRBV21-1 constitutes a pseudogene. The CDR3 is made up of 9 amino acids, end residues included. The chain's CDR3 is CASSNHGSG.

The CDR3 spells CASRPRVGQETQYF. The CDR3 nucleotides are TGTGCCAGTAGGCCCAGGGTGGGGCAAGAGACCCAGTACTTC. The chain combines TRBV19 with TRBJ2-5; weak D call: TRBD1 (5 bases). The CDR3 totals 14 residues. Trimming stripped 6 bases from V and 2 bases from J, with 13 bases between. Per germline, CDR1 LNHDA and CDR2 SQIVND (reference sequence).

This rearrangement joins TRBV11-1 to TRBJ1-2, with D perhaps matching TRBD1 (6 bases). This CDR3 has 15 residues. Germline loops: CDR1 SGHAT, CDR2 FQDESV (reference sequence). V gave up 4 bases and J gave up 6 bases, with 18 bases separating them. CDR3 nucleotides: TGTGCCAGCAGCTCAAACTACGGGACACAAAATGGCTACACCTTC. It codes for CASSSNYGTQNGYTF.

This clone was observed a few times. The chain recombines TRBV6-1 with TRBJ2-1, with TRBD2 matching over 7 bases. V lost 2 bases and J lost 10; bases outside the gene matches: 14. Germline V CDR1 and CDR2: MNHNS, SASEGT. This CDR3 is 16 amino acids long. The CDR3 reads CASSERGIGGGGEQFF. CDR3 coding DNA: TGTGCCAGCAGTGAAAGGGGAATAGGCGGGGGAGGAGAGCAGTTCTTC.

This clone has more than one count but fewer than ten. The gene calls are TRBV7-2 and TRBJ1-4; TRBD1 agrees at 9 bases. Germline V gives CDR1 SGHTA, CDR2 FQGNSA. Trimming removed 5 bases from V and 5 bases from J; junction bases left unmatched: 6. This CDR3 has 15 amino acids. This chain's CDR3 is CASSRRQGGNEKLFF. CDR3 sequence (DNA): TGTGCCAGCAGCCGCCGACAGGGGGGAAATGAAAAACTGTTTTTT.

The chain is built from TRBV6-1 and TRBJ2-3; maybe TRBD1 (5 bases). The V end was cut by 10 bases, the J end by 2 bases, with 19 bases between. This CDR3 contains 15 residues. Per the germline V gene, CDR1 is MNHNS and CDR2 is SASEGT. The CDR3 protein is CATILRAFDTDTQYF. CDR3 sequence (DNA): TGTGCCACCATACTCAGGGCATTCGACACAGATACGCAGTATTTT.

This clone appeared a single time. The CDR3 spells CASSATRQATEAFF. The CDR3, as DNA: TGTGCCAGTAGTGCAACGAGACAGGCTACTGAAGCTTTCTTT. The rearrangement uses TRBV19 and TRBJ1-1; a possible D gene is TRBD1 (6 bases). The CDR3 consists of 14 residues. CDR1 is LNHDA, CDR2 SQIVND, per germline (reference sequence). The V end was cut by 5 bases, the J end by 5 bases, with 15 bases between. Looking up the rest from reference TRBV19 and TRBJ1-1 gives the full variable domain: DGGITQSPKYLFRKEGQNVTLSCEQNLNHDAMYWYRQDPGQGLRLIYYSQIVNDFQKGDIAEGYSVSREKKESFPLTVTSAQKNPTAFYLCASSATRQATEAFFGQGTRLTVV.

V and J are TRBV5-1 and TRBJ1-2; the D is unclear. Trimming pared 0 bases from V and 2 bases from J, leaving 11 bases between. Germline CDR1 and CDR2: SGHRS and YFSETQ. This CDR3 has 15 residues. CDR3 amino acids: CASSLGVVKNYGYTF. DNA for the CDR3: TGCGCCAGCAGCTTGGGCGTAGTTAAGAACTATGGCTACACCTTC.

This rearrangement joins TRBV4-3 to TRBJ1-2; TRBD1 might be the D (5 bases). This CDR3 comprises 15 residues. CDR1 and CDR2 (germline): LGHNA, YSLEER. Trimming took 1 base from V and 2 from J, leaving 11 bases between them. The CDR3 reads CASSQATGSNYGYTF. The CDR3 DNA sequence: TGCGCCAGCAGCCAAGCAACAGGAAGCAACTATGGCTACACCTTC.

This clone was observed a few times. The chain recombines TRBV9 with TRBJ1-2, with D uncertain. Germline CDR1 SGDLS, CDR2 YYNGEE. This CDR3 is 15 amino acids long. V was pared by 3 bases and J by 7 bases, with 19 bases between. This CDR3 is CASSAPSAGFGGYTF. The CDR3 DNA sequence: TGTGCCAGCAGCGCCCCTTCGGCGGGGTTTGGTGGCTACACCTTC.

This clone was observed a few times. CDR3 in amino acids: CASSSPQGAQSVYTF. In DNA, the CDR3 is TGTGCCAGCAGCTCCCCGCAGGGGGCCCAAAGTGTCTACACCTTC. The rearrangement uses TRBV5-4 and TRBJ1-2, with TRBD1 matching 8 bases. The CDR3 covers 15 residues. Trimming removed 3 bases from V and 10 bases from J; junction bases left unmatched: 14. Germline V lookup: CDR1 SGHNT, CDR2 YYREEE (reference sequence).

This chain connects TRBV5-5 to TRBJ2-5; D is uncertain. The CDR3 is made up of 16 amino acids. The germline gives CDR1 SGHKS, CDR2 YYEKEE (reference sequence). V was shortened by 1 base and J by 2 bases, with 15 bases between the two germline ends. CDR3 sequence reads: CASSLNSLPIQETQYF. The DNA for the CDR3 is TGTGCCAGCAGCTTGAATAGTCTTCCTATTCAAGAGACCCAGTACTTC.

This chain links TRBV24-1 with TRBJ2-3; 11 bases align to TRBD2. After removal of 7 bases from V and 4 bases from J, the junction contained 6 bases not matched to a gene. This CDR3 comprises 15 residues. CDR1 is KGHDR and CDR2 is SFDVKD in the germline V gene. In DNA form, the CDR3 reads TGTGCCACCAGCGTACTAGCGGGAGTGTCAGATACGCAGTATTTT. Protein sequence: CATSVLAGVSDTQYF.

In this sample, this clone turned up a few times. The rearrangement uses TRBV13 and TRBJ2-7; 10 positions agree with TRBD2. The junction had 3 bases not matched to a gene; V was cut back by 3 bases and J by 4 bases. CDR3 length: 14 residues. Looked up from germline, CDR1 is PRHDT and CDR2 is FYEKMQ (reference sequence). The DNA of the CDR3 is TGTGCCAGCAGCTTGACTAGCGGGCTATACGAGCAGTACTTC. Protein sequence: CASSLTSGLYEQYF. Looking up the rest from reference TRBV13 and TRBJ2-7 gives the full variable domain: AAGVIQSPRHLIKEKRETATLKCYPIPRHDTVYWYQQGPGQDPQFLISFYEKMQSDKGSIPDRFSAQQFSDYHSELNMSSLELGDSALYFCASSLTSGLYEQYFGPGTRLTVT.

The chain carries TRBV28 and TRBJ2-7, with 11 bases lining up with TRBD2. The ends lost 6 bases at V and 3 bases at J; junction bases unmatched: 7. This CDR3 comprises 15 residues. CDR1 and CDR2 from the germline V gene are MDHEN and SYDVKM. CDR3 sequence: CASREGLAEVYEQYF. CDR3 DNA: TGTGCCAGCAGGGAGGGACTAGCGGAGGTCTACGAGCAGTACTTC.

This clone was seen a few times. V gene TRBV18 combines with J gene TRBJ1-1; D remains unclear. CDR1 and CDR2 (germline): KGHSH, LQKENI. CDR3 length: 15 residues. V was clipped by 0 bases and J by 1 base, with 9 bases between them. The CDR3 DNA is TGTGCCAGCTCACCACCTCGGGTCCCGAACACTGAAGCTTTCTTT. It specifies CASSPPRVPNTEAFF.